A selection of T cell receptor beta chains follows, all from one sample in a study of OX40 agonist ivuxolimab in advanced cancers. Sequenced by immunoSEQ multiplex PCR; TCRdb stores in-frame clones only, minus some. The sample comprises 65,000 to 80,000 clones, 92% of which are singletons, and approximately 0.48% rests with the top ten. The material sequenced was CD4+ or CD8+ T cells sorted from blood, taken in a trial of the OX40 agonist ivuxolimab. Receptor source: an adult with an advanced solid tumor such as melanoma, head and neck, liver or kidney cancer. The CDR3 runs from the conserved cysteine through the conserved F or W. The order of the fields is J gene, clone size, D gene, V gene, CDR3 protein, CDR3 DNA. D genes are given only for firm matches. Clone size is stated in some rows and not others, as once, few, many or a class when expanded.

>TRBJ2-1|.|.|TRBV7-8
CASSLNRGEQFF
TGTGCCAGCAGCTTGAACCGGGGTGAGCAGTTCTTC
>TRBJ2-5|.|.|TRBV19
CASSISKGPQETQYF
TGTGCCAGTAGTATAAGCAAGGGTCCCCAAGAGACCCAGTACTTC
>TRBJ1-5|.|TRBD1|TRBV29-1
CSVQTGTGSNQPQHF
TGCAGCGTCCAAACCGGGACAGGGAGCAATCAGCCCCAGCATTTT
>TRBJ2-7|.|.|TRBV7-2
CASSFAQGSEQYF
TGTGCCAGCAGCTTTGCACAGGGAAGCGAGCAGTACTTC
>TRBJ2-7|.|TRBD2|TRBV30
CAWSVGRESYEQYF
TGTGCCTGGAGTGTGGGGCGGGAGTCGTACGAGCAGTACTTC
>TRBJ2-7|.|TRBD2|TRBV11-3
CASSLETSGMQDEQYF
TGTGCCAGCAGCTTAGAGACTAGCGGGATGCAGGACGAGCAGTACTTC
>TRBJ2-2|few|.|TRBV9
CASSVGAGNTGELFF
TGTGCCAGCAGCGTTGGGGCAGGGAACACCGGGGAGCTGTTTTTT
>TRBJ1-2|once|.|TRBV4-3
CASSQDPDGVYNYGYTF
TGCGCCAGCAGCCAAGATCCCGACGGAGTTTATAACTATGGCTACACCTTC
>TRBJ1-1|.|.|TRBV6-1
CASSDRVDPFF
TGTGCCAGCAGTGACAGGGTTGACCCTTTCTTT
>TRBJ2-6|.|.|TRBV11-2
CASTLRGSGANVLTF
TGTGCCAGCACCCTTCGGGGATCTGGGGCCAACGTCCTGACTTTC
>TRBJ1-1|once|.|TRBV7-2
CASRGGLADTEAFF
TGTGCCAGCAGGGGGGGATTGGCGGATACTGAAGCTTTCTTT
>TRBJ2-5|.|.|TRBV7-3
CASSYGGSETQYF
TGTGCCAGCAGCTACGGGGGTTCAGAGACCCAGTACTTC
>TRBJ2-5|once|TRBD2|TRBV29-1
CSVEGGLAGGWVLETQYF
TGCAGCGTTGAAGGGGGACTAGCGGGAGGTTGGGTTCTAGAGACCCAGTACTTC
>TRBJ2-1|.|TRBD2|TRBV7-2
CASSSGLAEYNEQFF
TGTGCCAGCAGCTCGGGACTAGCGGAGTACAATGAGCAGTTCTTC
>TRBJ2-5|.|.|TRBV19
CASSPSLVAQETQYF
TGTGCCAGTAGTCCATCTCTCGTAGCCCAAGAGACCCAGTACTTC
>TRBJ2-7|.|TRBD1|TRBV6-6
CASSRTGGWSEQYF
TGTGCCAGCAGTCGGACAGGGGGGTGGAGCGAGCAGTACTTC
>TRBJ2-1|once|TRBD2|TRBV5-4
CASSLASGSYNEQFF
TGTGCCAGCAGCTTGGCTAGCGGGTCGTACAATGAGCAGTTCTTC
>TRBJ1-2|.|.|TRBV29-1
CSVDPRTNYGYTF
TGCAGCGTTGACCCCAGAACTAACTATGGCTACACCTTC
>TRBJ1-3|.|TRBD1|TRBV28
CASSSSGTGTVKGNTIYF
TGTGCCAGCAGTTCCTCCGGGACAGGGACCGTCAAGGGAAACACCATATATTTT
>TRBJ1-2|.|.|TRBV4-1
CASSQGPARGLSYGYTF
TGCGCCAGCAGCCAAGGGCCCGCCCGAGGACTAAGCTATGGCTACACCTTC
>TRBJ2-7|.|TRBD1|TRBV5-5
CASSLAPGDRGPNEQYF
TGTGCCAGCAGCTTGGCCCCGGGTGACAGGGGGCCCAACGAGCAGTACTTC
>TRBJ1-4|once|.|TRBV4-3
CASSQELVPGELFF
TGCGCCAGCAGCCAAGAGTTAGTCCCGGGGGAACTGTTTTTT
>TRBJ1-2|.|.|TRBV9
CASSVGGVNNYGYTF
TGTGCCAGCAGCGTAGGAGGGGTGAATAACTATGGCTACACCTTC
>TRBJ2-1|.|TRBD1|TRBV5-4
CASSSTVWEQGAVYYNEQFF
TGTGCCAGCAGCTCGACTGTGTGGGAACAGGGGGCGGTCTATTACAATGAGCAGTTCTTC
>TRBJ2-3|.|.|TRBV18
CASSLTSLGEGPDTQYF
TGTGCCAGCTCACTCACGTCCCTGGGGGAAGGTCCAGATACGCAGTATTTT
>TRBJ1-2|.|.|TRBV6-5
CAIEQGGHGYTF
TGTGCGATCGAACAGGGAGGCCATGGCTACACCTTC
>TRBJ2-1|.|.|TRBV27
CASSRDSEQFF
TGTGCCAGCAGTCGTGACAGTGAGCAGTTCTTC
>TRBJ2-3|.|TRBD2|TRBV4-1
CASRQGLAGSTDTQYF
TGCGCCAGCAGGCAAGGACTAGCGGGCAGCACAGATACGCAGTATTTT
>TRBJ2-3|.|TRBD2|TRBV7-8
CASSPRGLAGTDTQYF
TGTGCCAGCAGCCCGAGGGGACTAGCGGGCACAGATACGCAGTATTTT
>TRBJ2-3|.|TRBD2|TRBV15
CATSRETSGPGRGDTQYF
TGTGCCACCAGCAGAGAGACTAGCGGTCCAGGCCGGGGAGATACGCAGTATTTT
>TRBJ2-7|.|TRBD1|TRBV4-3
CASSHFHPGQEDYEQYF
TGCGCCAGCAGCCATTTTCATCCGGGACAGGAGGACTACGAGCAGTACTTC
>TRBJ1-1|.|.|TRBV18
CASSPQGMGTEAFF
TGTGCCAGCTCACCACAGGGTATGGGCACTGAAGCTTTCTTT
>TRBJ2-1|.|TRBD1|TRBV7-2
CASSLDRGQLRPEQFF
TGTGCCAGCAGCTTAGACAGGGGGCAACTTAGGCCTGAGCAGTTCTTC
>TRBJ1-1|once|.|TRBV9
CASSVNPTTEAFF
TGTGCCAGCAGCGTGAATCCCACGACTGAAGCTTTCTTT
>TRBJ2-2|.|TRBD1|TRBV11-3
CASSPGQARGTGELFF
TGTGCCAGCAGCCCAGGACAGGCCCGAGGCACCGGGGAGCTGTTTTTT
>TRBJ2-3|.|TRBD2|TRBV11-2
CASTSWSGSGTQYF
TGTGCCAGCACCTCCTGGAGCGGGAGTGGTACGCAGTATTTT
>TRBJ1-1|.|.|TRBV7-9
CASSFGTDNTEAFF
TGTGCCAGCAGCTTCGGAACAGATAACACTGAAGCTTTCTTT
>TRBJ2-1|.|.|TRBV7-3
CASSSNPGYNEQFF
TGTGCCAGCAGCTCCAATCCCGGCTACAATGAGCAGTTCTTC
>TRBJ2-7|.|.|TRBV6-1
CASSGRGAYEQYF
TGTGCCAGCAGTGGCAGGGGGGCCTACGAGCAGTACTTC
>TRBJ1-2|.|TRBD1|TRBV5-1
CASSAVTGGANGYTF
TGCGCCAGCAGCGCGGTAACAGGGGGCGCAAATGGCTACACCTTC
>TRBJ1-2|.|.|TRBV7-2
CASSFRGPGGYTF
TGTGCCAGCAGCTTCCGGGGTCCGGGTGGCTACACCTTC
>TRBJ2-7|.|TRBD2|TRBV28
CASRTWTSAYEQYF
TGTGCCAGCCGGACGTGGACTAGCGCCTACGAGCAGTACTTC
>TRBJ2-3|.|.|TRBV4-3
CASSQEALSTDTQYF
TGCGCCAGCAGCCAAGAAGCGCTGAGCACAGATACGCAGTATTTT
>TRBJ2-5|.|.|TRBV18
CASSPPLQETQYF
TGTGCCAGCTCACCTCCACTCCAAGAGACCCAGTACTTC
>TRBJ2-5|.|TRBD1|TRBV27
CASSFSRTGGWETQYF
TGTGCCAGCAGTTTTTCAAGGACAGGGGGCTGGGAGACCCAGTACTTC
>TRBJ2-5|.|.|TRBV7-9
CASSPLTGVRETQYF
TGTGCCAGCAGCCCCCTGACGGGAGTGAGAGAGACCCAGTACTTC
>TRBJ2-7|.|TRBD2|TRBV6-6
CASRGTSGSYEQYF
TGTGCCAGCAGGGGGACTAGCGGCTCCTACGAGCAGTACTTC
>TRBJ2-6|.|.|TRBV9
CASSVAGSGANVLTF
TGTGCCAGCAGCGTAGCCGGGTCTGGGGCCAACGTCCTGACTTTC
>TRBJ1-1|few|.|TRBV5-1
CASSSQGVTEAFF
TGCGCCAGCAGCTCACAGGGCGTGACTGAAGCTTTCTTT
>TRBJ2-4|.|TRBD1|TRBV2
CASAGTGKNIQYF
TGTGCCAGTGCCGGGACAGGTAAAAACATTCAGTACTTC
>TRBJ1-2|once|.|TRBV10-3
CAISESNRDNYGYTF
TGTGCCATCAGTGAGTCGAACAGGGATAACTATGGCTACACCTTC
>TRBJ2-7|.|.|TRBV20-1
CSARAINEQYF
TGCAGTGCTAGGGCAATTAATGAGCAGTACTTC